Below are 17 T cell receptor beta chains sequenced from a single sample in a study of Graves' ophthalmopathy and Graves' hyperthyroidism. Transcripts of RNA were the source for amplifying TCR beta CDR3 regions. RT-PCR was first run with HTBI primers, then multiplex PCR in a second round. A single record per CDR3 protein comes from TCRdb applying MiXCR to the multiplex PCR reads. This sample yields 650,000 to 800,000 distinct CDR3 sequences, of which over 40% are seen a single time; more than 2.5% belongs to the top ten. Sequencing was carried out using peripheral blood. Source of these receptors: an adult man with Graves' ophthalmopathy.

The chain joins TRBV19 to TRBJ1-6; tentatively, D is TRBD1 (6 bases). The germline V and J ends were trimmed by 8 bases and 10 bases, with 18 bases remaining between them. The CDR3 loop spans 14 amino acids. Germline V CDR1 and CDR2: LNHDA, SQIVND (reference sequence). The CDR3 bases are TGTGCCAGTTTCCAATCGGGGGGGCAATCACCCCTCCACTTT. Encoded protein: CASFQSGGQSPLHF.

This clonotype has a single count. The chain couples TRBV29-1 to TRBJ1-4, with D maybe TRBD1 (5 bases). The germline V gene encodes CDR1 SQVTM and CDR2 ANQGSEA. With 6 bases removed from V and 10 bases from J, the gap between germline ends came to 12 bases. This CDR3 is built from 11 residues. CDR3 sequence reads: CSVRGPGKLFF. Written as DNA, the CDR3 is TGCAGCGTACGGGGACCGGGAAAACTGTTTTTT.

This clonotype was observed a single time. The CDR3 loop reads CASSLGTSGWYEQYF. DNA for the CDR3: TGTGCCAGCAGCTTGGGTACTAGCGGGTGGTACGAGCAGTACTTC. The chain is built from TRBV5-4 and TRBJ2-7, with 9 bases that match TRBD2. After removal of 0 bases from V and 4 bases from J, the junction contained 5 bases not matched to a gene. Germline V lookup: CDR1 SGHNT, CDR2 YYREEE (reference sequence). This CDR3 has 15 residues.

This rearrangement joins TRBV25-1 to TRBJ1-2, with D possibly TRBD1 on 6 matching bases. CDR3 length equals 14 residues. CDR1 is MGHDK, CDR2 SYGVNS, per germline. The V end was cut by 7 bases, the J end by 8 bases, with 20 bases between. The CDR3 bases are TGTGCCAGCAAGGGGGGGACACCCTTCGGAGGCTACACCTTC. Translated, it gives CASKGGTPFGGYTF.

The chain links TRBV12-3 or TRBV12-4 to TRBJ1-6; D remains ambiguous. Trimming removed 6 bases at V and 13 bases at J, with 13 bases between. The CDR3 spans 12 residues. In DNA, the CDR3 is TGTGCCAGCAGGCGGGGTAATCAGCCCCTCCACTTT. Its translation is CASRRGNQPLHF.

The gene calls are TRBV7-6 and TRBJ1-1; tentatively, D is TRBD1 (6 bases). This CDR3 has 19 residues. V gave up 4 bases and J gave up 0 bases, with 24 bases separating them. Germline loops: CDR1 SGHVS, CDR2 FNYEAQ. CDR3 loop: CASSYRTANTGELNTEAFF. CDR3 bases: TGTGCCAGCAGCTACCGGACAGCGAACACCGGGGAGCTGAACACTGAAGCTTTCTTT.

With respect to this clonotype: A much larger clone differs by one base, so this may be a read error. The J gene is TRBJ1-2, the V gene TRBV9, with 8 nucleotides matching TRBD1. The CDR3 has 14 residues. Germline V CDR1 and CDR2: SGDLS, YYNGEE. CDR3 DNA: TGTGCCGGCAGCCCGACAGGGGTTGCCTATGGCTACACCTTC. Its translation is CAGSPTGVAYGYTF.

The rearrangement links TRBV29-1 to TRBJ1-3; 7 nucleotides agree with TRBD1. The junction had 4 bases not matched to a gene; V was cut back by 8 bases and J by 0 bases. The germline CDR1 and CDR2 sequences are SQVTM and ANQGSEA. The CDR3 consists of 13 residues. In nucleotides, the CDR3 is TGCAGCACCCGGGACAGCTCTGGAAACACCATATATTTT. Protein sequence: CSTRDSSGNTIYF. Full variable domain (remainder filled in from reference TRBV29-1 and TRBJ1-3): SAVISQKPSRDICQRGTSLTIQCQVDSQVTMMFWYRQQPGQSLTLIATANQGSEATYESGFVIDKFPISRPNLTFSTLTVSNMSPEDSSIYLCSTRDSSGNTIYFGEGSWLTVV.

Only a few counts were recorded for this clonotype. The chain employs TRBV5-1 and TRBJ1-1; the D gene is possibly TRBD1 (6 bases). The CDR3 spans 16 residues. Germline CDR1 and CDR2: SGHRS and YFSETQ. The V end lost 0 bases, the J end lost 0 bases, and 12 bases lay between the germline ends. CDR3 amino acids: CASSLVLGTLNTEAFF. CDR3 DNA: TGCGCCAGCAGCTTGGTTCTGGGGACACTGAACACTGAAGCTTTCTTT.

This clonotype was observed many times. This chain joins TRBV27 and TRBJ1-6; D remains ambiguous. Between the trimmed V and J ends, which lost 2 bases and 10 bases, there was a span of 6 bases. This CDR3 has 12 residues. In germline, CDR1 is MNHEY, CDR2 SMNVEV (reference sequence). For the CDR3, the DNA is TGTGCCAGCAGTTTAGTTGGGTCACCCCTCCACTTT. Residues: CASSLVGSPLHF.

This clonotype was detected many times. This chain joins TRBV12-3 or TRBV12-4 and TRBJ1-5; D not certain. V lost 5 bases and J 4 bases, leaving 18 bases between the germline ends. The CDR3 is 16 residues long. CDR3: CASSPHSGDLNQPQHF. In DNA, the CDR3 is TGTGCCAGCAGTCCCCATTCCGGGGATCTAAATCAGCCCCAGCATTTT.

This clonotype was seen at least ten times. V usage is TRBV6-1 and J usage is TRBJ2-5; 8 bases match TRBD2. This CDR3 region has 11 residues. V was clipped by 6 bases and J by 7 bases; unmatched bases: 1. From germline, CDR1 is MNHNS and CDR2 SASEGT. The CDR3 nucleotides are TGTGCCAGCAGGGGGACTAGGACCCAGTACTTC. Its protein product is CASRGTRTQYF.

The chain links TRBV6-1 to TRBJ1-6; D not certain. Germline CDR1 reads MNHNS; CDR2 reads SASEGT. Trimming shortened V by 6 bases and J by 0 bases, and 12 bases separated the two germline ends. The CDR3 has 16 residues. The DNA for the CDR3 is TGTGCCAGCAGGAGCGGGGTGAGCTCCTATAATTCACCCCTCCACTTT. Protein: CASRSGVSSYNSPLHF.

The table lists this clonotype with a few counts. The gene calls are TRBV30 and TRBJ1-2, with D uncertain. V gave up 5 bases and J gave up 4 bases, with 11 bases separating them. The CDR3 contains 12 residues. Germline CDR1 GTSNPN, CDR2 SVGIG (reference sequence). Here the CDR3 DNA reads TGTGCCTGGGCTGAGATCTTCTATGGCTACACCTTC. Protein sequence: CAWAEIFYGYTF.

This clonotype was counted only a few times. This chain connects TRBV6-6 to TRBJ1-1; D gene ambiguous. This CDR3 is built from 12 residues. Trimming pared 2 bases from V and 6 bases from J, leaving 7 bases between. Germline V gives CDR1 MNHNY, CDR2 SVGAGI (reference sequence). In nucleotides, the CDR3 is TGTGCCAGCAGTTACGCGTCAGCTGAAGCTTTCTTT. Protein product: CASSYASAEAFF.

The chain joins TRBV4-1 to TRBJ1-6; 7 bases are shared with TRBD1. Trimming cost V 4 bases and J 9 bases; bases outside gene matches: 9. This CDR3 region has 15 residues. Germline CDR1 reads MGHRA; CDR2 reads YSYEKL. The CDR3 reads CASSPRDSIRSPLHF. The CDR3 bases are TGCGCCAGCAGCCCCAGGGACAGCATCCGTTCACCCCTCCACTTT.

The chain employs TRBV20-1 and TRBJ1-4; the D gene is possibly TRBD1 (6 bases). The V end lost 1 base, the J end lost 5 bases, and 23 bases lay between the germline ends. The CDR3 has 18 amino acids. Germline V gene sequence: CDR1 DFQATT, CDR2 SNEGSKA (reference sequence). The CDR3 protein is CSARVEGSGAGVNEKLFF. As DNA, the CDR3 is TGCAGTGCTAGAGTGGAGGGAAGCGGGGCAGGGGTGAATGAAAAACTGTTTTTT.